The entry below gives a single TCR beta chain sequence along with its context. Assay used: immunoSEQ multiplex PCR; TCRdb lists only in-frame clones, some missing. The repertoire holds a few hundred thousand clones, around 85% seen once, with about 4.2% in the top ten. The trim removed 3 bases at V and 2 bases at J, leaving 5 bases unmatched. This CDR3 has 16 amino acids. CDR1 is KGHSH and CDR2 is LQKENI in the germline V gene. This sample is drawn from a study of blood T cell repertoires in COVID-19. Recruits, aged roughly 18 to 90 years, lived in 24 US areas. The specimen sequenced was PBMCs or T cells enriched from blood (not recorded which). The chain carries TRBV18 and TRBJ1-1; 11 bases line up with TRBD1. This TCR was sampled from a woman in her thirties or forties with acute COVID-19. The CDR3 region is CASSPRDRGGNTEAFF. CDR3 nucleotide sequence: TGTGCCAGCTCACCCCGGGACAGGGGGGGAAACACTGAAGCTTTCTTT.